A single sample gave rise to the 30 T cell receptor beta chains below, sequenced in a study of T cell responses to AZD1222 COVID-19 vaccine. TCRdb's copy holds only in-frame clones and misses some; the assay was immunoSEQ multiplex PCR. The sample consists of approximately 120,000 clones, approximately 89% of them appearing once. Sequences were derived from peripheral blood, sampled 28 days after the second AZD1222 dose. The receptors derive from an adult who received the AZD1222 COVID-19 vaccine.

In this sample, this clone turned up a few times. This chain uses TRBV7-9 with TRBJ2-3; D may be TRBD2 (7 bases). The CDR3 contains 15 residues. Germline values: CDR1 SEHNR, CDR2 FQNEAQ (reference sequence). With 0 bases removed from V and 5 bases from J, the gap between germline ends came to 12 bases. For the CDR3, the DNA is TGTGCCAGCAGCTTAGCGGGGGGGCCGGTAGATACGCAGTATTTT. Protein: CASSLAGGPVDTQYF.

The chain couples TRBV4-3 to TRBJ1-5; D is uncertain. The CDR3 is 17 residues long. V lost 2 bases and J lost 0, with 14 bases in between. Germline V lookup: CDR1 LGHNA, CDR2 YSLEER. This CDR3 is CASSQNPGMNSNQPQHF. The CDR3 nucleotides read TGCGCCAGCAGCCAAAATCCGGGGATGAATAGCAATCAGCCCCAGCATTTT.

The V call is TRBV12-5, the J call TRBJ1-5; no reliable D call. The CDR3 totals 13 residues. Trimming left V 4 bases short and J 5 bases short, with 9 bases between. Germline assignment: CDR1 LGHNT and CDR2 FRNRAP. The CDR3 DNA reads as TGTGCTAGTGGTTACCATGTGCATCAGCCCCAGCATTTT. Amino acid sequence: CASGYHVHQPQHF. Variable domain in full (rest from reference TRBV12-5 and TRBJ1-5): DARVTQTPRHKVTEMGQEVTMRCQPILGHNTVFWYRQTMMQGLELLAYFRNRAPLDDSGMPKDRFSAEMPDATLATLKIQPSEPRDSAVYFCASGYHVHQPQHFGDGTRLSIL.

This clone was detected only a few times. The chain uses TRBV5-6 and TRBJ1-2, with 7 bases fitting TRBD1. The germline CDR1 and CDR2 sequences are SGHDT and YYEEEE. The CDR3 runs 17 residues. V gave up 0 bases and J gave up 2 bases; unmatched junction bases: 10. In nucleotides, the CDR3 is TGTGCCAGCAGCTTGGCCGGCCAGGGGGAGAGGAACTATGGCTACACCTTC. This sequence encodes CASSLAGQGERNYGYTF.

V gene TRBV7-2 combines with J gene TRBJ2-1; D uncertain. V dropped 4 bases and J dropped 3 bases, with 13 bases sitting between them. The germline CDR1 and CDR2 sequences are SGHTA and FQGNSA. The CDR3 spans 15 residues. The CDR3 loop reads CASSSSRASYNEQFF. The DNA for the CDR3 is TGTGCCAGCAGCTCCAGCCGGGCCAGCTACAATGAGCAGTTCTTC.

This chain joins TRBV30 and TRBJ2-5; TRBD1 matches at 9 bases. Germline trimming cut 2 bases from V and 2 bases from J; bases unmatched to any gene: 6. The CDR3 runs to 15 residues. Per the germline V gene, CDR1 is GTSNPN and CDR2 is SVGIG (reference sequence). Written as DNA, the CDR3 is TGTGCCTGGAGTATTGGAGACAGGGGGCAAGAGACCCAGTACTTC. Translated, it gives CAWSIGDRGQETQYF.

The V call is TRBV12-5, the J call TRBJ2-5; a weak D match, TRBD2 (5 bases). V lost 3 bases and J 5 bases, leaving 7 bases between the germline ends. Germline CDR1 is LGHNT and CDR2 is FRNRAP. This CDR3 is 12 amino acids long. This chain's CDR3 is CASGLERETQYF. The CDR3 DNA reads as TGTGCTAGTGGTTTAGAGCGGGAGACCCAGTACTTC. Full variable domain (outside the CDR3, taken from reference TRBV12-5 and TRBJ2-5): DARVTQTPRHKVTEMGQEVTMRCQPILGHNTVFWYRQTMMQGLELLAYFRNRAPLDDSGMPKDRFSAEMPDATLATLKIQPSEPRDSAVYFCASGLERETQYFGPGTRLLVL.

In this sample, this clone turned up a few times. The rearrangement links TRBV2 to TRBJ1-2; no reliable D call. The V gene's germline CDR1 is SNHLY and CDR2 FYNNEI. This CDR3 has 13 amino acids. V gave up 7 bases and J gave up 8 bases, with 17 bases separating them. CDR3 loop: CASNVLSEGGYTF. DNA of the CDR3: TGTGCCAGCAACGTCCTAAGTGAGGGAGGCTACACCTTC.

The V call is TRBV9, the J call TRBJ2-3; 7 positions match TRBD2. CDR1 and CDR2 (germline): SGDLS, YYNGEE. The CDR3 runs 15 residues. With V trimmed by 3 bases and J by 2 bases, 6 bases remained unmatched. The CDR3 here is CASSALSGYTDTQYF. CDR3 nucleotide sequence: TGTGCCAGCAGCGCTCTTAGCGGGTACACAGATACGCAGTATTTT. The full variable domain, completed using reference TRBV9 and TRBJ2-3, is DSGVTQTPKHLITATGQRVTLRCSPRSGDLSVYWYQQSLDQGLQFLIQYYNGEERAKGNILERFSAQQFPDLHSELNLSSLELGDSALYFCASSALSGYTDTQYFGPGTRLTVL.

The chain carries TRBV5-4 and TRBJ1-2, with D possibly being TRBD1 (5 bases). CDR3 length: 11 amino acids. The germline V gene has CDR1 SGHNT and CDR2 YYREEE (reference sequence). With 0 bases removed from V and 11 bases from J, the gap between germline ends came to 8 bases. CDR3 loop: CASSLEGAYTF. The CDR3 DNA reads TGTGCCAGCAGCTTGGAAGGGGCGTACACCTTC.

Only one count was recorded for this clone. The same CDR3 arises from other DNA sequences in this sample as well. This chain uses TRBV3-1 (or the pseudogene TRBV3-2) with TRBJ2-5; the D gene is possibly TRBD2 (6 bases). Germline V gene lookup returns CDR1 LGHDT and CDR2 YNNKEL (reference sequence). This CDR3 spans 16 amino acids. The V gene lost 3 bases and the J gene lost 5 bases, with 19 bases spanning the gap. The CDR3 sequence: CASSHPTRGRGETQYF. As DNA, the CDR3 is TGTGCCAGCAGCCACCCCACTCGGGGCCGGGGGGAGACCCAGTACTTC.

The chain joins TRBV12-5 to TRBJ1-6; TRBD1 matches 7 bases. The CDR3 length is 13 residues. CDR1 is LGHNT and CDR2 is FRNRAP in the germline V gene. The V gene end was trimmed by 8 bases and the J gene end by 9 bases; junction bases not matched to a gene: 7. The CDR3 DNA sequence: TGTGCTAGTCAGATAGGGGGCGGTTCACCCCTCCACTTT. It yields the protein CASQIGGGSPLHF.

The chain employs TRBV28 and TRBJ1-5, with D tentatively TRBD1 (6 bases). V shed 5 bases and J shed 1 base, with 15 bases lying between them. The CDR3 has 16 residues. Germline values: CDR1 MDHEN, CDR2 SYDVKM. CDR3 protein: CASSPKRGFSNQPQHF. The CDR3 DNA follows: TGTGCCAGCAGTCCTAAGAGGGGGTTCAGCAATCAGCCCCAGCATTTT.

This clone was picked up a small number of times. V and J are TRBV5-8 and TRBJ2-2; TRBD1 aligns across 7 bases. The ends lost 0 bases at V and 6 bases at J; junction bases unmatched: 17. This CDR3 region has 19 residues. Germline assignment: CDR1 SGHTS and CDR2 YDEGEE. The CDR3 DNA is TGTGCCAGCAGCTTGGAGTTAGGGGACAGTCATAAATTATCCGGGGAGCTGTTTTTT. This translates into CASSLELGDSHKLSGELFF. Full variable domain (outside the CDR3, taken from reference TRBV5-8 and TRBJ2-2): EAGVTQSPTHLIKTRGQQATLRCSPISGHTSVYWYQQALGLGLQFLLWYDEGEERNRGNFPPRFSGRQFPNYSSELNVNALELEDSALYLCASSLELGDSHKLSGELFFGEGSRLTVL.

The chain is built from TRBV5-1 and TRBJ1-2; TRBD1 matches at 8 bases. With 0 bases clipped from V and 4 bases from J, the junction kept 2 bases outside the gene matches. Germline V lookup: CDR1 SGHRS, CDR2 YFSETQ. CDR3 length: 14 residues. The CDR3 DNA sequence: TGCGCCAGCAGCTTGGATCAGGGGGCCTATGGCTACACCTTC. It is translated as CASSLDQGAYGYTF.

V gene TRBV18 combines with J gene TRBJ2-3; TRBD1 is a possible D gene (6 bases). From germline, CDR1 is KGHSH and CDR2 LQKENI. This CDR3 region has 15 residues. V gave up 0 bases and J gave up 11 bases, with 18 bases separating them. CDR3 in amino acids: CASSPPDRLPGWQYF. Here the CDR3 DNA reads TGTGCCAGCTCACCACCAGACAGGCTCCCCGGTTGGCAGTATTTT. The entire variable domain, with the rest obtained from reference TRBV18 and TRBJ2-3, is as follows: NAGVMQNPRHLVRRRGQEARLRCSPMKGHSHVYWYRQLPEEGLKFMVYLQKENIIDESGMPKERFSAEFPKEGPSILRIQQVVRGDSAAYFCASSPPDRLPGWQYFGPGTRLTVL.

The chain is built from TRBV30 and TRBJ1-3; possibly TRBD1 for D (5 bases). V was pared by 4 bases and J by 2 bases, with 18 bases between. The CDR3 loop spans 16 amino acids. In germline, CDR1 is GTSNPN, CDR2 SVGIG (reference sequence). CDR3 nucleotide sequence: TGTGCCTGGAAAAGGGACCCGGTTGGAGCTGGAAACACCATATATTTT. The encoded protein is CAWKRDPVGAGNTIYF.

The chain joins TRBV12-3 or TRBV12-4 to TRBJ1-1; D is unclear. This CDR3 comprises 13 residues. The V end lost 6 bases, the J end lost 6 bases, and 14 bases lay between the germline ends. For the CDR3, the DNA is TGTGCCAGCAGCCTGAGACCGAAGGCTGAAGCTTTCTTT. It specifies CASSLRPKAEAFF.

This clone came up a few times. CDR3 nucleotides: TGTGCCAGCTCCCCCGGGAGCCGGGAGACCCAGTACTTC. As protein: CASSPGSRETQYF. The V and J genes are TRBV18 and TRBJ2-5, with D possibly TRBD2 on 6 matching bases. The CDR3 length is 13 residues. Germline lookup yields CDR1 KGHSH and CDR2 LQKENI. V gave up 6 bases and J gave up 5 bases, with 13 bases separating them.

The chain links TRBV6-7 to TRBJ1-5; D may be TRBD1 (6 bases). TRBV6-7 carries the ORF label, with uncertain function. V lost 1 base to trimming and J lost 6 bases, with 10 bases between them. The CDR3 is 14 amino acids. The CDR3 DNA reads TGTGCCAGCAGTTACTTTGGGGGCGGTCAGCCCCAGCATTTT. Protein sequence: CASSYFGGGQPQHF.

The chain has TRBV4-2 and TRBJ1-1; no firm D call. This CDR3 has 13 residues. The V and J ends lost 1 base and 3 bases respectively, with 6 bases between them. CDR1 is LGHNA and CDR2 is YNFKEQ in the germline V gene. CDR3 bases: TGTGCCAGCAGCCAAGGGGTGGACACTGAAGCTTTCTTT. It yields the protein CASSQGVDTEAFF.

The J gene is TRBJ2-5, the V gene TRBV5-4; maybe TRBD1 (6 bases). The CDR3 extends over 13 amino acids. V lost 5 bases, J lost 7 bases, and 15 bases lay in between. Germline-derived CDR1 and CDR2 are SGHNT and YYREEE (reference sequence). CDR3 region: CASRLGGSLTQYF. DNA for the CDR3: TGTGCCAGCAGACTAGGGGGTTCATTGACCCAGTACTTC.

The chain has TRBV7-3 and TRBJ1-1; D gene unclear. Germline CDR1 is SGHTA and CDR2 is FQGTGA. V was pared by 2 bases and J by 1 base, with 8 bases between. The CDR3 has 14 residues. The CDR3 DNA is TGTGCCAGCAGCTTAGGTAACAAGAACACTGAAGCTTTCTTT. It translates to CASSLGNKNTEAFF.

This clone appeared a single time. J is TRBJ2-7 and V is TRBV6-6; 7 bases are a match to TRBD2. J lost 5 bases, V lost 6 bases, and 7 bases had no gene match. The CDR3 totals 13 residues. Germline V gene data show CDR1 as MNHNY and CDR2 as SVGAGI (reference sequence). CDR3 sequence: CASSFGGRNEQYF. The CDR3 bases are TGTGCCAGCAGCTTCGGGGGGAGGAACGAGCAGTACTTC.

CDR3 region: CASSYKSETQYF. DNA for the CDR3: TGTGCCAGCAGTTACAAGAGCGAGACCCAGTACTTC. The chain combines TRBV2 with TRBJ2-5; the D is unclear. The CDR3 runs to 12 residues. V was trimmed by 5 bases and J by 5 bases, leaving 9 bases between them. Germline V gene sequence: CDR1 SNHLY, CDR2 FYNNEI.

The genes are TRBV12-3 or TRBV12-4 and TRBJ1-3; unclear D gene. This CDR3 comprises 11 residues. With 6 bases removed from V and 3 bases from J, the gap between germline ends came to 3 bases. CDR3 amino acids: CASRSGNTIYF. The CDR3 DNA reads TGTGCCAGCAGGAGTGGAAACACCATATATTTT.

This chain connects TRBV5-3 to TRBJ1-4; no reliable D call. TRBV5-3 is annotated as an ORF whose role is uncertain. With 5 bases removed from V and 11 bases from J, the gap between germline ends came to 10 bases. The CDR3 has 11 amino acids. In nucleotides, the CDR3 is TGTGCCAGAAGGAAAAAAGGTAAACTGTTTTTT. This translates into CARRKKGKLFF.

This chain links TRBV6-2 or TRBV6-3 with TRBJ2-7; maybe TRBD1 (6 bases). Trimming removed 6 bases at V and 1 base at J, with 19 bases between. This CDR3 has 16 residues. Germline CDR1 is MNHEY and CDR2 is SVGEGT. The CDR3 nucleotides are TGTGCCAGCAGCTTTCGACACCTCAGGGGTTCCTACGAGCAGTACTTC. This translates into CASSFRHLRGSYEQYF.

The sample holds a few counts of this clone. The chain has TRBV4-3 and TRBJ1-4, with 7 bases that match TRBD1. The CDR3 covers 18 residues. J was trimmed by 1 base and V by 0 bases; bases with no gene match: 8. CDR1 is LGHNA and CDR2 is YSLEER in the germline V gene. The CDR3 is CASSQDRQGLQTNEKLFF. The CDR3 DNA sequence: TGCGCCAGCAGCCAAGACCGACAGGGACTTCAAACTAATGAAAAACTGTTTTTT.

The chain carries TRBV27 and TRBJ1-2; the D gene is possibly TRBD1 (6 bases). Germline CDR1 reads MNHEY; CDR2 reads SMNVEV (reference sequence). V lost 4 bases to trimming and J lost 8 bases, with 20 bases between them. This CDR3 is 15 amino acids long. CDR3 sequence: CASSSPPLGQPGYTF. The CDR3 coding sequence is TGTGCCAGCAGTTCCCCACCCCTCGGACAGCCGGGCTACACCTTC.